Below, 22 T cell receptor beta chains from the same sample are listed, as sequenced in a study of T cells in Graves' hyperthyroidism and ophthalmopathy. RNA transcripts provided the source from which TCR beta CDR3 regions were amplified. TCR CDR3 underwent first-round RT-PCR with the HTBI primer set. TCRdb recomputed calls from the multiplex PCR reads with MiXCR, one row per CDR3 protein. The sample contains about 400,000 distinct CDR3 sequences, about 15% of which appear only once. Sequenced: blood. These receptors all come from a woman aged 18 to 35 with Graves' hyperthyroidism that later progressed to Graves' ophthalmopathy.

This clonotype showed up many times. The chain combines TRBV20-1 with TRBJ2-7; D ambiguous. From germline, CDR1 is DFQATT and CDR2 SNEGSKA (reference sequence). The CDR3 spans 18 residues. Trimming removed 0 bases at V and 0 bases at J, with 21 bases between. CDR3 nucleotide sequence: TGCAGTGCTAGAGATCTTGAAGCCGGGTCAAAAAGCTCCTACGAGCAGTACTTC. The encoded protein is CSARDLEAGSKSSYEQYF.

The chain links TRBV3-1 to TRBJ2-7; no definite D call. The CDR3 is 16 residues long. The ends were cut back, 3 bases at V and 5 bases at J, with 20 bases in the middle. Germline values: CDR1 LGHDT, CDR2 YNNKEL (reference sequence). Here the CDR3 reads CASSHLGSGRVNEQYF. The CDR3 DNA sequence: TGTGCCAGCAGCCACCTTGGAAGTGGGCGCGTCAACGAGCAGTACTTC.

The sample holds a few counts of this clonotype. The rearrangement joins TRBV30 to TRBJ1-2, with a weak D call TRBD1 (5 bases). CDR1 and CDR2 (germline): GTSNPN, SVGIG (reference sequence). Between the trimmed V and J ends, which lost 3 bases and 4 bases, there was a span of 12 bases. This CDR3 comprises 13 residues. In DNA, the CDR3 is TGTGCCTGGAGCTGGGGGGAGAGCTATGGCTACACCTTC. Amino acids: CAWSWGESYGYTF.

This clonotype was detected ten times or more. The chain recombines TRBV30 with TRBJ2-1; 8 nucleotides align to TRBD1. V trimming: 2 bases; J trimming: 9 bases; junction bases outside the gene matches: 6. The CDR3 consists of 13 residues. Germline V gives CDR1 GTSNPN, CDR2 SVGIG (reference sequence). The CDR3 spells CAWSFQGAGEQFF. The CDR3 region has the DNA TGTGCCTGGAGTTTTCAGGGGGCGGGTGAGCAGTTCTTC. Based on the CDR3 plus reference TRBV30 and TRBJ2-1, the full variable domain is SQTIHQWPATLVQPVGSPLSLECTVEGTSNPNLYWYRQAAGRGLQLLFYSVGIGQISSEVPQNLSASRPQDRQFILSSKKLLLSDSGFYLCAWSFQGAGEQFFGPGTRLTVL.

V usage is TRBV19 and J usage is TRBJ2-4, with 7 bases lining up with TRBD2. Germline V gene data show CDR1 as LNHDA and CDR2 as SQIVND (reference sequence). The CDR3 covers 20 residues. The trim removed 1 base at V and 0 bases at J, leaving 15 bases unmatched. The DNA for the CDR3 is TGTGCCAGTAGTATAGCCTGGCTAGCGGAGGTGGGGTTAGCCAAAAACATTCAGTACTTC. Its translation is CASSIAWLAEVGLAKNIQYF. The whole variable domain, remainder taken from reference TRBV19 and TRBJ2-4, is DGGITQSPKYLFRKEGQNVTLSCEQNLNHDAMYWYRQDPGQGLRLIYYSQIVNDFQKGDIAEGYSVSREKKESFPLTVTSAQKNPTAFYLCASSIAWLAEVGLAKNIQYFGAGTRLSVL.

The sample holds many counts of this clonotype. The chain couples TRBV7-2 to TRBJ2-2; 9 bases align to TRBD2. Germline V CDR1 and CDR2: SGHTA, FQGNSA. The CDR3 sequence is 17 residues long. J was trimmed by 1 base and V by 1 base; bases with no gene match: 4. Written as DNA, the CDR3 is TGTGCCAGCAGCTTAGTGCCTAGCGGGGTGAACACCGGGGAGCTGTTTTTT. It codes for CASSLVPSGVNTGELFF.

In this sample, this clonotype turned up many times. The genes are TRBV28 and TRBJ2-4; a weak D match, TRBD1 (6 bases). Germline V gene sequence: CDR1 MDHEN, CDR2 SYDVKM. Deletions cut 6 bases from V and 1 base from J, with 13 bases between. The CDR3 loop spans 15 amino acids. CDR3 residues: CASSPQGIAKNIQYF. The CDR3, as DNA: TGTGCCAGCAGCCCGCAGGGGATCGCCAAAAACATTCAGTACTTC.

To note about this clonotype: This may be a read error, as it is one base from a much larger clone. The V gene is TRBV3-1, the J gene TRBJ2-2; the match to TRBD2 covers 7 bases. Germline V gene data show CDR1 as LGHDT and CDR2 as YNNKEL (reference sequence). CDR3 length: 15 amino acids. DNA for the CDR3: TGTGCCAGCAGCCAAAATAGCGGGCCCACCGGGGAGCGGTTTTTT. Translated: CASSQNSGPTGERFF. The whole variable domain, filled in from reference TRBV3-1 and TRBJ2-2, reads DTAVSQTPKYLVTQMGNDKSIKCEQNLGHDTMYWYKQDSKKFLKIMFSYNNKELIINETVPNRFSPKSPDKAHLNLHINSLELGDSAVYFCASSQNSGPTGERFFGEGSRLTVL.

This clonotype was seen ten or more times. The genes are TRBV12-3 or TRBV12-4 and TRBJ2-5, with 8 bases that match TRBD1. The CDR3 is 14 residues long. Losses at the gene ends were 5 bases for V and 6 bases for J; bases not matched to a gene: 8. The DNA for the CDR3 is TGTGCCAGCAGTAAAGGACAGGGCTTTCAGACCCAGTACTTC. Amino acids: CASSKGQGFQTQYF.

The table lists this clonotype with many counts. The V gene is TRBV10-3, the J gene TRBJ1-2; D is uncertain. The CDR3 is 12 amino acids. The V gene's germline CDR1 is ENHRY and CDR2 SYGVKD. V lost 9 bases to trimming and J lost 4 bases, with 12 bases between them. This chain's CDR3 is CAIEAGSYGYTF. DNA of the CDR3: TGTGCCATTGAGGCAGGAAGCTATGGCTACACCTTC.

This clonotype was recorded at least ten times. The chain recombines TRBV5-1 with TRBJ2-1; 9 nucleotides line up with TRBD2. V lost 5 bases and J lost 1; bases outside the gene matches: 10. CDR3 length equals 17 residues. CDR1 and CDR2 (germline): SGHRS, YFSETQ. CDR3 coding DNA: TGCGCCAGCAGTTCGACTCTTAGCGGGAGTTCCTACAATGAGCAGTTCTTC. Its protein is CASSSTLSGSSYNEQFF.

This chain joins TRBV4-2 and TRBJ2-2, with 7 bases lining up with TRBD2. Germline CDR1 LGHNA, CDR2 YNFKEQ. The CDR3 is made up of 14 amino acids. V lost 6 bases and J lost 3; bases outside the gene matches: 4. CDR3 residues: CASRWEGDTGELFF. In DNA form, the CDR3 reads TGTGCCAGCAGATGGGAGGGTGACACCGGGGAGCTGTTTTTT.

The table lists this clonotype with many counts. The chain couples TRBV5-8 to TRBJ2-7; TRBD1 is a possible D gene (6 bases). Trimming pared 2 bases from V and 6 bases from J, leaving 15 bases between. This CDR3 contains 14 residues. Germline CDR1 reads SGHTS; CDR2 reads YDEGEE. The CDR3 nucleotides read TGTGCCAGCAGCTTTGACAGGCACCCGGTCGAGCAGTACTTC. Protein: CASSFDRHPVEQYF.

This clonotype was counted many times. The chain carries TRBV11-2 and TRBJ1-1; TRBD1 matches at 7 bases. V lost 0 bases and J lost 4; bases outside the gene matches: 2. In germline, CDR1 is SGHAT, CDR2 FQNNGV. The CDR3 spans 14 residues. CDR3 coding DNA: TGTGCCAGCAGCTTAGATACAGGGGCCACTGAAGCTTTCTTT. Its translation is CASSLDTGATEAFF. Together with reference TRBV11-2 and TRBJ1-1, the CDR3 gives the full variable domain: EAGVAQSPRYKIIEKRQSVAFWCNPISGHATLYWYQQILGQGPKLLIQFQNNGVVDDSQLPKDRFSAERLKGVDSTLKIQPAKLEDSAVYLCASSLDTGATEAFFGQGTRLTVV.

As to this clonotype: Since a much larger clone is just one base distant, this may be a read error. This chain links TRBV20-1 with TRBJ2-1, with D tentatively TRBD2 (6 bases). The CDR3 is 14 residues long. V shed 0 bases and J shed 10 bases, with 16 bases lying between them. CDR1 is DFQATT and CDR2 is SNEGSKA in the germline V gene (reference sequence). The CDR3 is CSARDVAADKEQFF. The CDR3, as DNA: TGCAGTGCTAGAGATGTAGCGGCGGATAAAGAGCAGTTCTTC.

This clonotype was counted ten times or more. This chain links TRBV5-1 with TRBJ2-7; TRBD1 matches 12 bases. V shed 3 bases and J 5 bases; nucleotides not matched to a gene: 3. Germline V gene lookup returns CDR1 SGHRS and CDR2 YFSETQ. The CDR3 extends over 14 amino acids. The CDR3 region is CASSSGQGADEQYF. The DNA for the CDR3 is TGCGCCAGCAGCTCGGGACAGGGGGCCGACGAGCAGTACTTC.

This clonotype was seen only a few times. This sequence joins TRBV20-1 and TRBJ1-5; a weak D match, TRBD1 (6 bases). Germline-derived CDR1 and CDR2 are DFQATT and SNEGSKA (reference sequence). The CDR3 is 15 residues long. Trimming removed 3 bases at V and 0 bases at J, with 12 bases between. CDR3 sequence reads: CSASGQTASNQPQHF. The CDR3 DNA reads TGCAGTGCTAGCGGACAGACCGCTAGCAATCAGCCCCAGCATTTT.

This clonotype has just a few counts. The chain employs TRBV5-4 and TRBJ2-2, with D maybe TRBD1 (5 bases). The CDR3 is 16 residues long. Trimming pared 0 bases from V and 3 bases from J, leaving 12 bases between. Per the germline V gene, CDR1 is SGHNT and CDR2 is YYREEE (reference sequence). The CDR3 DNA reads as TGTGCCAGCAGCTTGGTTTCAGGGATCGACACCGGGGAGCTGTTTTTT. It specifies CASSLVSGIDTGELFF.

The V and J genes are TRBV25-1 and TRBJ1-1; TRBD1 might be the D (5 bases). V lost 2 bases and J 3 bases, leaving 10 bases between the germline ends. The CDR3 runs 14 residues. From germline, CDR1 is MGHDK and CDR2 SYGVNS. DNA of the CDR3: TGTGCCAGCAGTGAACGTCAGGGTTACACTGAAGCTTTCTTT. Its protein product is CASSERQGYTEAFF.

On this clonotype itself: Given a much more abundant clone one base away, this may be a read error. The genes are TRBV20-1 and TRBJ2-1; TRBD2 matches at 9 bases. The trim removed 3 bases at V and 4 bases at J, leaving 7 bases unmatched. This CDR3 has 15 amino acids. Germline-derived CDR1 and CDR2 are DFQATT and SNEGSKA (reference sequence). In DNA form, the CDR3 reads TGCAGTGCTAGGGCTAGCGGGAACGTATACAATGAGCAGTTCTTC. It is translated as CSARASGNVYNEQFF.

This clonotype was detected ten times or more. The chain is built from TRBV28 and TRBJ2-1; 8 bases line up with TRBD1. V shed 3 bases, J shed 7 bases, and the junction held 5 bases outside the gene matches. CDR1 MDHEN and CDR2 SYDVKM come from the germline V gene. This CDR3 region has 14 residues. CDR3 sequence: CASSLPDRGNEQFF. For the CDR3, the DNA is TGTGCCAGCAGTTTGCCAGACAGGGGAAATGAGCAGTTCTTC. The entire variable domain, with the rest obtained from reference TRBV28 and TRBJ2-1, is as follows: DVKVTQSSRYLVKRTGEKVFLECVQDMDHENMFWYRQDPGLGLRLIYFSYDVKMKEKGDIPEGYSVSREKKERFSLILESASTNQTSMYLCASSLPDRGNEQFFGPGTRLTVL.

Comments on this clonotype: A much larger clone is a single base away; this may be a read error. V usage is TRBV13 and J usage is TRBJ2-1; possibly TRBD1 for D (5 bases). The germline V gene has CDR1 PRHDT and CDR2 FYEKMQ (reference sequence). Trimming took off 6 bases at V and 10 bases at J, with 13 bases between the two ends. The CDR3 contains 12 residues. CDR3 amino acids: CASRGRLNEQFF. CDR3 bases: TGTGCCAGCAGGGGGCGCCTAAACGAGCAGTTCTTC.